The rows below give T cell receptor beta chains drawn from one sample of a study of ipilimumab plus nivolumab after autologous stem cell transplantation. The method was immunoSEQ multiplex PCR; TCRdb's version includes in-frame clones alone and lacks a portion of them. Of fewer than 25,000 clones in the sample, over 65% were seen once. This sample comprised PBMCs, obtained in a trial of ipilimumab plus nivolumab as post-transplant consolidation. The origin of the receptors is a male donor with diffuse large B-cell lymphoma. The CDR3 runs from the conserved cysteine through the conserved F or W. The order of the fields is V gene, clone size, D gene, J gene, CDR3 DNA, CDR3 protein. A D gene is named only where the DNA matches it firmly. Size tells how often a clone was seen (once, few, many) or the class of an expanded clone, and some rows leave it out.

V gene: TRBV9
clone size: -
D gene: -
J gene: TRBJ2-2
CDR3 DNA: TGTGCCAGCAGCGTACCGTCGGGGCTAAACACCGGGGAGCTGTTTTTT
CDR3 protein: CASSVPSGLNTGELFF

V gene: TRBV11-3
clone size: -
D gene: -
J gene: TRBJ2-3
CDR3 DNA: TGTGCCAGCAGCTTTTACACGGAAGATACGCAGTATTTT
CDR3 protein: CASSFYTEDTQYF

V gene: TRBV27
clone size: -
D gene: TRBD1
J gene: TRBJ2-7
CDR3 DNA: TGTGCCAGCAGTAGAACAGGGGGCTACTACGAGCAGTACTTC
CDR3 protein: CASSRTGGYYEQYF

V gene: TRBV29-1
clone size: -
D gene: TRBD1
J gene: TRBJ2-7
CDR3 DNA: TGCAGCGTTGAGGACAGGGCCTACGAGCAGTACTTC
CDR3 protein: CSVEDRAYEQYF

V gene: TRBV6-6
clone size: -
D gene: -
J gene: TRBJ2-5
CDR3 DNA: TGTGCCAGCACCGACCCTGGAAAGACCCAGTACTTC
CDR3 protein: CASTDPGKTQYF

V gene: TRBV9
clone size: -
D gene: -
J gene: TRBJ1-1
CDR3 DNA: TGTGCCAGCAGCGTAGTGGGGCATCCGAACACTGAAGCTTTCTTT
CDR3 protein: CASSVVGHPNTEAFF

V gene: TRBV7-7
clone size: -
D gene: TRBD1
J gene: TRBJ2-5
CDR3 DNA: TGTGCTAGCAGCCCGGGACAGGGCGATCCCCAGTACTTC
CDR3 protein: CASSPGQGDPQYF

V gene: TRBV4-1
clone size: -
D gene: TRBD2
J gene: TRBJ2-1
CDR3 DNA: TGCGCCAGCAGCCAAGCTGTAGCGGGAGGTGTCTATGAGCAGTTCTTC
CDR3 protein: CASSQAVAGGVYEQFF

V gene: TRBV6-1
clone size: -
D gene: -
J gene: TRBJ1-3
CDR3 DNA: TGTGCCAGCAGTGAGTTAAATGGAAACACCATATATTTT
CDR3 protein: CASSELNGNTIYF

V gene: TRBV10-3
clone size: once
D gene: -
J gene: TRBJ1-2
CDR3 DNA: TGTGCCATCAGCGATATTGGCCGGGCAGGATGGTCAGGCACCTTC
CDR3 protein: CAISDIGRAGWSGTF

V gene: TRBV11-2
clone size: -
D gene: TRBD2
J gene: TRBJ2-1
CDR3 DNA: TGTGCCAGCAGCCCTAGCGGACCATACAATGAGCAGTTCTTC
CDR3 protein: CASSPSGPYNEQFF

V gene: TRBV7-8
clone size: -
D gene: -
J gene: TRBJ2-5
CDR3 DNA: TGTGCCAGCAGCGACTTCTCCCCCAGGGACCAAGAGACCCAGTACTTC
CDR3 protein: CASSDFSPRDQETQYF

V gene: TRBV5-1
clone size: -
D gene: TRBD2
J gene: TRBJ2-1
CDR3 DNA: TGCGCCAGCGGCCCGGGGGGGGCGGGGGCACGATCTGAGCAGTTCTTC
CDR3 protein: CASGPGGAGARSEQFF

V gene: TRBV7-9
clone size: medium-sized
D gene: -
J gene: TRBJ1-2
CDR3 DNA: TGTGCCAGCAGCTTAGTAGAGGAAGGTGGCTACACCTTC
CDR3 protein: CASSLVEEGGYTF

V gene: TRBV10-2
clone size: -
D gene: -
J gene: TRBJ2-5
CDR3 DNA: TGCGCCAGCAGTGATAGGCCCGGACGGGGGGCAGAGACCCAGTACTTC
CDR3 protein: CASSDRPGRGAETQYF

V gene: TRBV6-6
clone size: -
D gene: -
J gene: TRBJ2-5
CDR3 DNA: TGTGCCAGCAGGCAGGGAGTAGGTGAGACCCAGTACTTC
CDR3 protein: CASRQGVGETQYF

V gene: TRBV7-6
clone size: -
D gene: -
J gene: TRBJ1-2
CDR3 DNA: TGTGCCAGCAGCCCGGGAGGGGGGCGGAACTATGGCTACACCTTC
CDR3 protein: CASSPGGGRNYGYTF

V gene: TRBV7-3
clone size: -
D gene: -
J gene: TRBJ1-1
CDR3 DNA: TGTGCCAGCAGCTCAAACGGGAACACTGAAGCTTTCTTT
CDR3 protein: CASSSNGNTEAFF

V gene: TRBV30
clone size: -
D gene: -
J gene: TRBJ1-1
CDR3 DNA: TGTGCCTGGAGTCGGGGGCTATTGAACACTGAAGCTTTCTTT
CDR3 protein: CAWSRGLLNTEAFF

V gene: TRBV19
clone size: -
D gene: -
J gene: TRBJ1-1
CDR3 DNA: TGTGCCAGTAGTACCACAGGGTGGGGAACGGACACTGAAGCTTTCTTT
CDR3 protein: CASSTTGWGTDTEAFF

V gene: TRBV2
clone size: -
D gene: TRBD1
J gene: TRBJ2-3
CDR3 DNA: TGTGCCAGCAGGCCGGGACAGGGGGTAGATACGCAGTATTTT
CDR3 protein: CASRPGQGVDTQYF

V gene: TRBV6-1
clone size: -
D gene: -
J gene: TRBJ2-3
CDR3 DNA: TGTGCCAGCAGAGAGGGGTCCGGGGCAGATACGCAGTATTTT
CDR3 protein: CASREGSGADTQYF

V gene: TRBV11-3
clone size: -
D gene: -
J gene: TRBJ1-1
CDR3 DNA: TGTGCCAGCAGCCCACGGTCGCCCACTGAAGCTTTCTTT
CDR3 protein: CASSPRSPTEAFF

V gene: TRBV5-1
clone size: few
D gene: TRBD2
J gene: TRBJ2-1
CDR3 DNA: TGCGCCAGCAGCTTGGATAGCGGGGGTTACAATGAGCAGTTCTTC
CDR3 protein: CASSLDSGGYNEQFF

V gene: TRBV2
clone size: -
D gene: -
J gene: TRBJ2-3
CDR3 DNA: TGTGCCAGCAGTGAATTCCCCGCCGGCACAGATACGCAGTATTTT
CDR3 protein: CASSEFPAGTDTQYF

V gene: TRBV4-1
clone size: -
D gene: TRBD1
J gene: TRBJ2-1
CDR3 DNA: TGCGCCAGCAGCGAGAGATTACCGGGACAGGGGGCAAATGAGCAGTTCTTC
CDR3 protein: CASSERLPGQGANEQFF

V gene: TRBV7-8
clone size: -
D gene: -
J gene: TRBJ1-2
CDR3 DNA: TGTGCCAGCAGCTTAGGTCTAGGGTGGTCCAGCAATGGCTACACCTTC
CDR3 protein: CASSLGLGWSSNGYTF

V gene: TRBV9
clone size: few
D gene: -
J gene: TRBJ1-1
CDR3 DNA: TGTGCCAGCAGCGTAGTCTCAGGCGCTGAAGCTTTCTTT
CDR3 protein: CASSVVSGAEAFF

V gene: TRBV7-3
clone size: few
D gene: -
J gene: TRBJ2-2
CDR3 DNA: TGTGCCAGCAGCTTCGGCAGCAACACCGGGGAGCTGTTTTTT
CDR3 protein: CASSFGSNTGELFF

V gene: TRBV7-7
clone size: -
D gene: -
J gene: TRBJ2-5
CDR3 DNA: TGTGCTAGCAGCCCAGGGGTTGGAGAGACCCAGTACTTC
CDR3 protein: CASSPGVGETQYF

V gene: TRBV11-3
clone size: -
D gene: -
J gene: TRBJ2-7
CDR3 DNA: TGTGCCAGCAGCTTGGGCGGGACCTACGAGCAGTACTTC
CDR3 protein: CASSLGGTYEQYF

V gene: TRBV29-1
clone size: -
D gene: TRBD1
J gene: TRBJ2-1
CDR3 DNA: TGCAGCGTAGACCGGGGACAGGGGGCGGATGAGCAGTTCTTC
CDR3 protein: CSVDRGQGADEQFF

V gene: TRBV12-5
clone size: -
D gene: -
J gene: TRBJ2-1
CDR3 DNA: TGTGCTAGTGGCCGCGAGACGCAGCAGTTCTTC
CDR3 protein: CASGRETQQFF

V gene: TRBV18
clone size: once
D gene: TRBD2
J gene: TRBJ2-7
CDR3 DNA: TGTGCCAGCTCACCGGAGACCGGGACTAGCGGGGACTACGAGCAGTACTTC
CDR3 protein: CASSPETGTSGDYEQYF

V gene: TRBV27
clone size: -
D gene: -
J gene: TRBJ2-5
CDR3 DNA: TGTGCCAGCAGTTCTGAGGGGCACGAGACCCAGTACTTC
CDR3 protein: CASSSEGHETQYF

V gene: TRBV4-2
clone size: -
D gene: TRBD2
J gene: TRBJ2-1
CDR3 DNA: TGTGCCAGCAGCCAGGAGCGACTAGCGGGATACAATGAGCAGTTCTTC
CDR3 protein: CASSQERLAGYNEQFF

V gene: TRBV5-6
clone size: -
D gene: -
J gene: TRBJ1-1
CDR3 DNA: TGTGCCAGCAGCTTGCAATCTGAAGCTTTCTTT
CDR3 protein: CASSLQSEAFF

V gene: TRBV20-1
clone size: few
D gene: -
J gene: TRBJ2-1
CDR3 DNA: TGCAGTGCTGAAAGGACTGGTAAGCAGTTCTTC
CDR3 protein: CSAERTGKQFF

V gene: TRBV18
clone size: -
D gene: -
J gene: TRBJ2-7
CDR3 DNA: TGTGCCAGCTCACCAGAGGGTAACGAGCAGTACTTC
CDR3 protein: CASSPEGNEQYF

V gene: TRBV25-1
clone size: -
D gene: -
J gene: TRBJ2-5
CDR3 DNA: TGTGCCAGTAAGATCCCGGGCCCGTGGGAGACCCAGTACTTC
CDR3 protein: CASKIPGPWETQYF